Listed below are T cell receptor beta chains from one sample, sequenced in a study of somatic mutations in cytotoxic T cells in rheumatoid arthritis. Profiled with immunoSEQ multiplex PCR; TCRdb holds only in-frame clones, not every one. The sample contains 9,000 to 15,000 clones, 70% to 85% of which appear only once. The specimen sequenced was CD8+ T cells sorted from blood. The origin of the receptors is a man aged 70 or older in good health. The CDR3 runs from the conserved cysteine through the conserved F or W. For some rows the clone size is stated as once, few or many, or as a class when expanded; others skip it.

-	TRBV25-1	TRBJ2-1	CASSLISENEQFF
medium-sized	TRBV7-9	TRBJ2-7	CASSDGPPLGGIEQYF
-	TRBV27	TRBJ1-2	CASRGQLYGYTF
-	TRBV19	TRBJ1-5	CASSIWDSSNQPQHF
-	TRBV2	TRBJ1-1	CASSESGMNTEAFF
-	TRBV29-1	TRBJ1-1	CSVPGGRGAFF
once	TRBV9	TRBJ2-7	CASSVSQEWVYEQYF
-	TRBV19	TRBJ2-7	CASSIGAGGEQYF
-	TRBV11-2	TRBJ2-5	CASTLHPGDQETQYF
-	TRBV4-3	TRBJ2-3	CASSPHERGTDTQYF
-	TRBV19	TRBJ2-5	CASSITSGTGQETQYF
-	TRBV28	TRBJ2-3	CASSFLSGTDTQYF
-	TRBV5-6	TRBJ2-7	CASSPGDRGPYEQYF
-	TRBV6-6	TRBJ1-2	CASRPGQQNYGYTF
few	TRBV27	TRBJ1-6	CASSPGTGYNSPLHF
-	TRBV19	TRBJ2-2	CASRGQGLTGELFF
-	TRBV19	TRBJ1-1	CASSILVGSPEAFF
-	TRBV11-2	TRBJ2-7	CASSPAGLLSYEQYF
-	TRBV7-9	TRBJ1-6	CASSLGAGDSPLHF
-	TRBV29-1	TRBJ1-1	CSAGGGTSTEAFF
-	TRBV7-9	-	CASSLDVARDYEQYF
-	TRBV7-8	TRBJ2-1	CASSLSDRGFYNEQFF
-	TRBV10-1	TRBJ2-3	CASSRTSTDTQYF
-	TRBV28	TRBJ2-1	CASSFVSRGPFF
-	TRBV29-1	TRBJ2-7	CSVELTENEQYF
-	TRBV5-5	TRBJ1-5	CASSSGQRGNQPQHF
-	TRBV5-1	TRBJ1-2	CASSVGTGANYGYTF
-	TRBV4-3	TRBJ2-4	CASSQDWDGLAKNIQYF
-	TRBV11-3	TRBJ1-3	CASSLGVPGNTIYF
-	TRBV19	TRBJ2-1	CASEPGLAGGGSYNEQFF
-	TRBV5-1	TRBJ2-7	CASSALLRSVDEQYF
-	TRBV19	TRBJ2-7	CASSISSGRVYEQYF
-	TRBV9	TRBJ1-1	CASSVVRGPNTEAFF
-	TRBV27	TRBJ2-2	CASSPPGLAENTGELFF
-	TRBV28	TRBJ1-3	CATQDAQGSGNTIYF
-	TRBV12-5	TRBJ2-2	CASGLGVTGELFF
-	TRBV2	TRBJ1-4	CASKDREVGTTNEKLFF
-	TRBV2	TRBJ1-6	CASKRGYNSPLHF
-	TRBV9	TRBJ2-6	CASSVDGLSGANVLTF
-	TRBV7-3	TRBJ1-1	CASSPLGAMNTEAFF
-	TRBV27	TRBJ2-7	CASSLGLAETYEQYF
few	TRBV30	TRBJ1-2	CAWSDQYGYTF
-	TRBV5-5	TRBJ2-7	CASSPDKSYEQYF
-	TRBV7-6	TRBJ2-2	CASSGTGQSITGELFF
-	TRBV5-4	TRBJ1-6	CASSSGYNSPLHF
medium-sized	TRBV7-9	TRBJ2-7	CASSQALVEYEQYF
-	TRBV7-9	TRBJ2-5	CASSPTGETQYF